This entry lists 8 T cell receptor beta chains sequenced from one sample in a study of CD8 T cells in ankylosing spondylitis. One entry per CDR3 protein results from TCRdb running MiXCR on the 5' RACE reads. The top ten hold 6% to 7.5% of the sample, which has under 300,000 distinct CDR3 sequences, around a tenth seen once. What was sequenced was blood, either unsorted or a sorted T cell fraction (not recorded which). The receptors were gathered from a male donor with ankylosing spondylitis or in good health (not recorded which).

This clonotype was seen repeatedly, ten times or more. This chain uses TRBV12-3 or TRBV12-4 with TRBJ2-3, with D perhaps matching TRBD2 (5 bases). The CDR3 is 14 residues long. Trimming stripped 6 bases from V and 4 bases from J, with 14 bases between. The CDR3 sequence is CASSPHRRADTQYF. The CDR3 nucleotides read TGTGCCAGCAGCCCCCATCGGCGGGCAGATACGCAGTATTTT.

Only a few counts were recorded for this clonotype. The chain recombines TRBV3-1 with TRBJ2-2; no clear D gene. The germline gives CDR1 LGHDT, CDR2 YNNKEL (reference sequence). V lost 4 bases, J lost 6 bases, and 6 bases lay in between. CDR3 length: 12 amino acids. CDR3: CASSRPPGELFF. CDR3 DNA: TGTGCCAGCAGCCGTCCACCCGGGGAGCTGTTTTTT. The whole variable domain, filled in from reference TRBV3-1 and TRBJ2-2, reads DTAVSQTPKYLVTQMGNDKSIKCEQNLGHDTMYWYKQDSKKFLKIMFSYNNKELIINETVPNRFSPKSPDKAHLNLHINSLELGDSAVYFCASSRPPGELFFGEGSRLTVL.

This clonotype was detected ten times or more. This rearrangement joins TRBV20-1 to TRBJ1-1; no reliable D call. Trimming took off 5 bases at V and 1 base at J, with 14 bases between the two ends. In germline, CDR1 is DFQATT, CDR2 SNEGSKA (reference sequence). The length of the CDR3 is 14 residues. The CDR3 region has the DNA TGCAGTGCTGGGAGAGACGGGCAGAACACTGAAGCTTTCTTT. This gives the protein CSAGRDGQNTEAFF.

This clonotype was recorded at least ten times. The rearrangement links TRBV9 to TRBJ2-3; 10 bases fit TRBD1. This CDR3 has 14 amino acids. Germline V lookup: CDR1 SGDLS, CDR2 YYNGEE. Trimming at V came to 7 bases and at J to 2 bases, leaving 4 bases not matched to a gene. The CDR3 loop reads CASGGQGFTDTQYF. CDR3 nucleotide sequence: TGTGCCAGCGGGGGACAGGGGTTCACAGATACGCAGTATTTT.

The V call is TRBV28, the J call TRBJ2-5; 11 bases agree with TRBD2. Trimming took 6 bases from V and 5 from J; bases not matched to a gene: 14. Germline CDR1 and CDR2: MDHEN and SYDVKM. The CDR3 length is 17 residues. The CDR3 spells CASSSGLADIKGETQYF. The CDR3 region has the DNA TGTGCCAGCAGCTCGGGACTAGCGGATATTAAGGGGGAGACCCAGTACTTC.

The chain uses TRBV12-3 or TRBV12-4 and TRBJ2-3; no definite D call. V lost 3 bases, J lost 4 bases, and 5 bases lay in between. This CDR3 is built from 12 residues. The CDR3 DNA is TGTGCCAGCAGTTTGCATGCAGATACGCAGTATTTT. Translation: CASSLHADTQYF.

Ten or more counts support this clonotype. V is TRBV6-5 and J is TRBJ1-2; D is possibly TRBD1 (6 bases). The CDR3 contains 15 residues. With 0 bases removed from V and 8 bases from J, the gap between germline ends came to 16 bases. The germline CDR1 and CDR2 sequences are MNHEY and SVGAGI. The chain's CDR3 is CASSYSYVAGVGYTF. In DNA, the CDR3 is TGTGCCAGCAGTTACTCGTACGTTGCAGGGGTAGGCTACACCTTC.

J is TRBJ2-2 and V is TRBV27; no clear D gene. The CDR3 contains 16 residues. With 2 bases removed from V and 4 bases from J, the gap between germline ends came to 14 bases. Germline V gene sequence: CDR1 MNHEY, CDR2 SMNVEV (reference sequence). The CDR3 is CASSLAGKVGTGELFF. For the CDR3, the DNA is TGTGCCAGCAGTTTAGCTGGGAAGGTCGGCACCGGGGAGCTGTTTTTT.